This entry lists 15 T cell receptor beta chains sequenced from one sample in a study of T cells in Graves' hyperthyroidism and ophthalmopathy (dated by TCRdb to between 2018 and 2021). Receptor libraries were prepared by multiplex PCR. Sequencing used an Illumina HiSeq 2000. The TCR beta CDR3 regions were amplified from the RNA transcripts. The TCR CDR3 was subjected to a first round of RT-PCR using the HTBI primer set and the Qiagen OneStep RT-PCR kit. TCRdb reworked the public reads: Q25 trimming with fastp, MiXCR clone assembly, productive beta chains retained. Records with the same CDR3 protein are collapsed into one entry carrying the most frequent genes and DNA. Recorded for this sample are a few hundred thousand distinct CDR3 sequences; less than 20% of them occurred a single time. About 7% of the sample belongs to the ten largest clones. The specimen sequenced was blood. The receptors derive from a woman between 25 and 40 years old with Graves' hyperthyroidism.

This clonotype was detected many times. Its ends do not fully match the called genes, so a read error is possible. This chain joins TRBV7-7 and TRBJ2-5; D not certain. Germline assignment: CDR1 SSHAT and CDR2 FNYEAQ (reference sequence). The CDR3 length is 15 residues. The CDR3: CASSYNSEVQETQYF. In nucleotides, the CDR3 is TGTGCTAGCAGCTACAACTCGGAAGTCCAAGAGACCCAGTACTTC.

This clonotype has a count of ten or more. The chain uses TRBV20-1 and TRBJ2-1; 13 nucleotides line up with TRBD2. Germline lookup yields CDR1 DFQATT and CDR2 SNEGSKA (reference sequence). Unmatched junction bases numbered 5, after V lost 6 bases and J lost 9 bases. This CDR3 has 13 amino acids. CDR3 residues: CSARTSGSSEQFF. DNA for the CDR3: TGCAGTGCACGGACTAGCGGGAGCAGTGAGCAGTTCTTC.

This clonotype appeared a few times. The chain recombines TRBV14 with TRBJ2-1; 11 nucleotides line up with TRBD2. Trimming took 3 bases from V and 10 from J; bases not matched to a gene: 8. The CDR3 spans 15 residues. Germline V gene data show CDR1 as SGHDN and CDR2 as FVKESK. CDR3 coding DNA: TGTGCCAGCAGCCAGGGTCTAGCGGGAGGTTCGGAGCAGTTCTTC. Translated: CASSQGLAGGSEQFF.

This clonotype has ten or more counts. The chain combines TRBV6-1 with TRBJ1-1; no firm D call. The CDR3 consists of 14 residues. Germline V lookup: CDR1 MNHNS, CDR2 SASEGT. V was clipped by 4 bases and J by 0 bases, with 9 bases between them. As DNA, the CDR3 is TGTGCCAGCAGTGGAGGGTCGGTGAACACTGAAGCTTTCTTT. It specifies CASSGGSVNTEAFF.

In its sample, this clonotype was seen a few times. The chain is built from TRBV4-2 and TRBJ2-7; D is uncertain. Germline CDR1 LGHNA, CDR2 YNFKEQ. V lost 1 base, J lost 1 base, and 5 bases lay in between. CDR3 length: 13 residues. The CDR3 sequence: CASSQVQSYEQYF. CDR3 nucleotide sequence: TGTGCCAGCAGCCAAGTCCAGTCCTACGAGCAGTACTTC.

This clonotype is a singleton in its sample. The rearrangement joins TRBV11-2 to TRBJ1-4; 7 bases agree with TRBD1. The trim removed 5 bases at V and 2 bases at J, leaving 5 bases unmatched. There are 15 residues in the CDR3. CDR1 and CDR2 (germline): SGHAT, FQNNGV. CDR3 amino acids: CASSVSTGTNEKLFF. CDR3 DNA sequence: TGTGCCAGCAGCGTATCGACAGGGACTAATGAAAAACTGTTTTTT.

On this clonotype: A much larger clonotype is one base distant, so this may be a read error. The V gene is TRBV18, the J gene TRBJ1-1; the D gene is possibly TRBD1 (6 bases). In germline, CDR1 is KGHSH, CDR2 LQKENI. Trimming pared 2 bases from V and 6 bases from J, leaving 13 bases between. The CDR3 consists of 14 residues. CDR3 DNA sequence: TGTGCCAGCTCACCATACAGGGCCAATCCTGAAGCTTTCTTT. Protein: CASSPYRANPEAFF.

This clonotype turned up a few times. The chain combines TRBV5-8 with TRBJ1-1; D is undetermined. The germline CDR1 and CDR2 sequences are SGHTS and YDEGEE. This CDR3 is built from 13 residues. V lost 0 bases, J lost 5 bases, and 8 bases lay in between. The CDR3 is CASSLATRTEAFF. The CDR3 region has the DNA TGTGCCAGCAGCTTGGCGACCCGTACTGAAGCTTTCTTT.

This chain joins TRBV10-1 and TRBJ2-3, with D unresolved. Germline lookup yields CDR1 WNHNN and CDR2 SYGVQD (reference sequence). Trimming removed 5 bases at V and 0 bases at J, with 9 bases between. The length of the CDR3 is 14 residues. CDR3 sequence reads: CASSRSLSTDTQYF. CDR3 nucleotide sequence: TGCGCCAGCAGTCGGAGCCTGAGCACAGATACGCAGTATTTT.

The V call is TRBV2, the J call TRBJ2-2; 14 bases match TRBD2. There are 15 residues in the CDR3. Germline CDR1 SNHLY, CDR2 FYNNEI. V gave up 6 bases and J gave up 5 bases; unmatched junction bases: 2. The CDR3 DNA reads as TGTGCCAGCAGCGGGACTAGCGGGAGTACCGGGGAGCTGTTTTTT. Translating gives CASSGTSGSTGELFF.

This clonotype was counted ten times or more. The chain carries TRBV3-1 and TRBJ2-7; weak D call: TRBD1 (6 bases). V was shortened by 2 bases and J by 5 bases, with 16 bases between the two germline ends. CDR3 size: 15 residues. CDR1 and CDR2 from the germline V gene are LGHDT and YNNKEL (reference sequence). The CDR3 spells CASSQRPGQSNEQYF. The DNA of the CDR3 is TGTGCCAGCAGCCAACGGCCGGGACAATCGAACGAGCAGTACTTC.

By share, this clonotype ranks as medium-sized. This chain joins TRBV5-6 and TRBJ2-3; D ambiguous. The CDR3 extends over 14 amino acids. The germline V gene encodes CDR1 SGHDT and CDR2 YYEEEE. Trimming shortened V by 0 bases and J by 3 bases, and 8 bases separated the two germline ends. CDR3 nucleotides: TGTGCCAGCAGCTTGGGATCAAGGACAGATACGCAGTATTTT. This codes for CASSLGSRTDTQYF. Together with reference TRBV5-6 and TRBJ2-3, the CDR3 gives the full variable domain: DAGVTQSPTHLIKTRGQQVTLRCSPKSGHDTVSWYQQALGQGPQFIFQYYEEEERQRGNFPDRFSGHQFPNYSSELNVNALLLGDSALYLCASSLGSRTDTQYFGPGTRLTVL.

In this sample, this clonotype turned up many times. The rearrangement links TRBV3-1 to TRBJ2-5; the D gene could be TRBD1 or TRBD2 (5 bases each). The germline V gene has CDR1 LGHDT and CDR2 YNNKEL (reference sequence). The CDR3 loop spans 15 amino acids. The germline V and J ends were trimmed by 1 base and 0 bases, with 9 bases remaining between them. DNA of the CDR3: TGTGCCAGCAGCCAAGGGGGGACGTACCAAGAGACCCAGTACTTC. Protein sequence: CASSQGGTYQETQYF.

The sample holds a few counts of this clonotype. The chain couples TRBV6-2 or TRBV6-3 to TRBJ2-1; D is undetermined. V lost 2 bases and J lost 9, with 5 bases in between. The germline CDR1 and CDR2 sequences are MNHEY and SVGEGT. This CDR3 comprises 11 residues. The CDR3 is CASSYGFEQFF. DNA for the CDR3: TGTGCCAGCAGTTACGGCTTTGAGCAGTTCTTC.

This clonotype has just a few counts. This chain links TRBV5-6 with TRBJ2-1, with 8 bases aligning to TRBD2. The CDR3 totals 16 residues. CDR1 SGHDT and CDR2 YYEEEE come from the germline V gene. Trimming removed 2 bases from V and 8 bases from J; junction bases left unmatched: 12. CDR3 in amino acids: CASSFFGTRSLYEQFF. In DNA, the CDR3 is TGTGCCAGCAGCTTTTTCGGGACTAGGTCCCTTTATGAGCAGTTCTTC.